This TCR beta chain was captured by sequencing in a study of T cells in Graves' hyperthyroidism and ophthalmopathy. It was RNA transcripts that yielded the amplified TCR beta CDR3 regions. With the HTBI primer set, the TCR CDR3 went through a first round of RT-PCR. TCRdb used MiXCR to reprocess the multiplex PCR reads, holding one entry per CDR3 protein. The sample has roughly 290,000 distinct CDR3 sequences; about a sixth are singletons. This clonotype showed up many times. The target antigen is unknown. General study points: In blood, most of the thyroid clonotypes expanded above 0.001 were also present.

With 2 bases removed from V and 4 bases from J, the gap between germline ends came to 5 bases. Germline V gene data show CDR1 as ENHRY and CDR2 as SYGVKD. The CDR3 length is 13 residues. The chain is built from TRBV10-3 and TRBJ1-4; the D is unclear. The sequencing input was blood. The receptor was isolated from an older woman with Graves' ophthalmopathy. The CDR3 spells CAISEGVNEKLFF. The CDR3 coding sequence is TGTGCCATCAGTGAGGGCGTTAATGAAAAACTGTTTTTT.